This T cell receptor (beta chain) was documented in a study of immune cell composition in non-small cell lung cancer. In the study overall: Histologic subtype was mainly adenocarcinoma or squamous cell carcinoma.

With 1 base removed from V and 0 bases from J, the gap between germline ends came to 16 bases. CDR3 length equals 18 residues. The germline V gene encodes CDR1 SGHDT and CDR2 YYEEEE. Generated by immunoSEQ multiplex PCR, the TCRdb table keeps only in-frame clones and is missing some. The sample lists 11,000 to 15,000 clones, about 70% occurring once. Frozen unsorted single-cell suspensions supplied the genomic DNA. The source of this sequence is a human donor with non-small cell lung cancer. The gene calls are TRBV5-6 and TRBJ2-2; perhaps TRBD2 as D (5 bases). Sequenced sample: lung tumor tissue. The CDR3 here is CASSLLTRGFANTGELFF. CDR3 coding DNA: TGTGCCAGCAGCTTGTTGACACGCGGGTTCGCGAACACCGGGGAGCTGTTTTTT.